This T cell receptor (beta chain) was retrieved from a study of blood T cell repertoires in COVID-19. Across the whole study: The cDNA or gDNA used as material had been derived from T cells, B-cell-depleted T cells, or PBMCs.

Using immunoSEQ multiplex PCR, the repertoire was profiled, and TCRdb retains in-frame clones only, with some absent. The profile shows 440,000 or so clones, approximately 91% of them singletons. The sequenced sample consisted of peripheral blood. The sequence was collected from a woman aged 40-49 years with COVID-19, enrolled during active disease.

The CDR3 spells CASSLSGGADYNEQFF. The CDR3 region has the DNA TGTGCCAGCAGCTTGAGCGGAGGAGCTGACTACAATGAGCAGTTCTTC. The chain links TRBV5-5 to TRBJ2-1; perhaps TRBD2 as D (5 bases). V gave up 1 base and J gave up 3 bases, with 14 bases separating them. Germline values: CDR1 SGHKS, CDR2 YYEKEE (reference sequence). The CDR3 is 16 residues long.